This T cell receptor beta chain was observed in a study of CXCR3-negative and CXCR3-positive naive CD8 T cells. The CDR3 extends over 15 amino acids. Via 5' RACE with UMI labels, TRB cDNA libraries were prepared. TCRdb reprocessed the 5' RACE reads and keeps a single row for each CDR3 protein, giving no DNA. This sample's table has fewer than 55,000 distinct CDR3 sequences. The chain couples TRBV12-3 or TRBV12-4 to TRBJ2-7; the TCRdb D gene call, TRBD2, has no DNA to confirm it. This TCR came from a human donor in good health. Some clones in this sample may be carry-over from other donors' samples. The source material was naive CXCR3- CD8+ T cells from blood. Subset described: CD45RO-CCR7+CD27+CD95- naive CD8+ T cells lacking CXCR3 (TNR3-). CDR3: CASSLTSGASYEQYF.